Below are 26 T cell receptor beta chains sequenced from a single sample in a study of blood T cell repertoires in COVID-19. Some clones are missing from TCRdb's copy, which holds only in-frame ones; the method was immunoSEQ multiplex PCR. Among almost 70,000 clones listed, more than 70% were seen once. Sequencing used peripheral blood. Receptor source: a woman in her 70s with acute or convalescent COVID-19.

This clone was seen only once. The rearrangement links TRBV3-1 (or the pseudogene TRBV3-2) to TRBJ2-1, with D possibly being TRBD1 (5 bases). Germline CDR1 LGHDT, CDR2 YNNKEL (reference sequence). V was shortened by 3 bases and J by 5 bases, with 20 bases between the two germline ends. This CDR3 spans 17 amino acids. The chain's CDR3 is CASSHTQGLAANNEQFF. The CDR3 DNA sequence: TGTGCCAGCAGCCATACTCAGGGCCTTGCGGCCAACAATGAGCAGTTCTTC.

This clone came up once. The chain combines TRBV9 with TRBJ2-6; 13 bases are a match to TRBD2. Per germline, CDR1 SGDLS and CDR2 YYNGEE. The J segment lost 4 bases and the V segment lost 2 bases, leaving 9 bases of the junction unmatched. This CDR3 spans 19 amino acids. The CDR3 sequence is CASSVAGTSGTIGANVLTF. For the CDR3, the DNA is TGTGCCAGCAGCGTCGCCGGGACTAGCGGGACAATAGGGGCCAACGTCCTGACTTTC.

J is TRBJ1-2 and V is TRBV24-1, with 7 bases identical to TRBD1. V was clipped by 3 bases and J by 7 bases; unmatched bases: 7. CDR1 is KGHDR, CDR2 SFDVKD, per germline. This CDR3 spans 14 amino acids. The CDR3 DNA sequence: TGTGCCACCAGTGATCCCCGGGACAGCCGTGGCTACACCTTC. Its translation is CATSDPRDSRGYTF.

CDR3 loop: CASSRGGGYNEQFF. In DNA, the CDR3 is TGTGCCAGCAGCCGTGGGGGAGGGTACAATGAGCAGTTCTTC. The V gene is TRBV28, the J gene TRBJ2-1; TRBD2 agrees at 7 bases. CDR1 is MDHEN, CDR2 SYDVKM, per germline. With V trimmed by 6 bases and J by 4 bases, 6 bases remained unmatched. The CDR3 has 14 amino acids.

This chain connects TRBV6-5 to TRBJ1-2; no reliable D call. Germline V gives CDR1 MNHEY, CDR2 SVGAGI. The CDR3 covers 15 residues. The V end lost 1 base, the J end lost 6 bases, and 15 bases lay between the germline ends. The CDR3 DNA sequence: TGTGCCAGCAGTTACTTGCGGGGAGAAAGAGATGGCTACACCTTC. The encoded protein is CASSYLRGERDGYTF.

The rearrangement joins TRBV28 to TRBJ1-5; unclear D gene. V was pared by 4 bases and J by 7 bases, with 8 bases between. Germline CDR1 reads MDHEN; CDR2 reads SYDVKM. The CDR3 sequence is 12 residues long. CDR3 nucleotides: TGTGCCAGCAGTTCTTCAGTCCAGCCCCAGCATTTT. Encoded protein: CASSSSVQPQHF.

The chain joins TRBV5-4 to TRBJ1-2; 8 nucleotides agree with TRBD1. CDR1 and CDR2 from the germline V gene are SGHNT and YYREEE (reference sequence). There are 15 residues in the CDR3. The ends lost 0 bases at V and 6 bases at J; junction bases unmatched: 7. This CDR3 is CASSLGDRPSNGYTF. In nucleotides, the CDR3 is TGTGCCAGCAGCTTGGGGGACAGGCCTTCCAATGGCTACACCTTC.

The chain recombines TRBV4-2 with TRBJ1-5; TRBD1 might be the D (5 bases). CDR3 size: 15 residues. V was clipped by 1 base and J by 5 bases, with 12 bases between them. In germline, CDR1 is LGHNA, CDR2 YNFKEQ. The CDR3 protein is CASSQGAGPDQPQHF. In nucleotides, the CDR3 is TGTGCCAGCAGCCAAGGTGCAGGGCCGGATCAGCCCCAGCATTTT.

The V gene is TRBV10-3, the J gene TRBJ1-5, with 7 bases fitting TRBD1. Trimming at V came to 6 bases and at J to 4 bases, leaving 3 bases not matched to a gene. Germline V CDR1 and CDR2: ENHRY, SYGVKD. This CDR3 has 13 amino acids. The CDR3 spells CAIRPGQNQPQHF. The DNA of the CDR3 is TGTGCCATCAGGCCGGGACAGAATCAGCCCCAGCATTTT.

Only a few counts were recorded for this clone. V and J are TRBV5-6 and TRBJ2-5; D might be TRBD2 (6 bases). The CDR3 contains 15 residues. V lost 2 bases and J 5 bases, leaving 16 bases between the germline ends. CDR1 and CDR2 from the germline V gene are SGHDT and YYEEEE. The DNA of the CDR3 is TGTGCCAGCAGCTTCGGGTATATTCGGGGGGAGACCCAGTACTTC. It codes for CASSFGYIRGETQYF.

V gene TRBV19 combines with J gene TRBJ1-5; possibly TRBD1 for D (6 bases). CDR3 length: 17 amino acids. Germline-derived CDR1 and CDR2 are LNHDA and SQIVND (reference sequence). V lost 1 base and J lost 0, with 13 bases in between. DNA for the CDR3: TGTGCCAGTAGTATAGTTTCGGGACACCATAGCAATCAGCCCCAGCATTTT. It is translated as CASSIVSGHHSNQPQHF.

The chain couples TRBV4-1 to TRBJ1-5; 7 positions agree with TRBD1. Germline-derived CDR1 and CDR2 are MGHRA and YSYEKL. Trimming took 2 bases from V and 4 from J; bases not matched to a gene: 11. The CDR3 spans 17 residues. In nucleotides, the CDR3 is TGCGCCAGCAGCCAAACTAGAGGGGACAGCTCTAATCAGCCCCAGCATTTT. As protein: CASSQTRGDSSNQPQHF.

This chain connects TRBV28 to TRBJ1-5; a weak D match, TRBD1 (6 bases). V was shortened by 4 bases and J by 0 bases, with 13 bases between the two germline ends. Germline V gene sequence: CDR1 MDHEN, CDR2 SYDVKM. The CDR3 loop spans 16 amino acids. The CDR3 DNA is TGTGCCAGCAGTTCGACTCAGGGGTATAGCAATCAGCCCCAGCATTTT. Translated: CASSSTQGYSNQPQHF.

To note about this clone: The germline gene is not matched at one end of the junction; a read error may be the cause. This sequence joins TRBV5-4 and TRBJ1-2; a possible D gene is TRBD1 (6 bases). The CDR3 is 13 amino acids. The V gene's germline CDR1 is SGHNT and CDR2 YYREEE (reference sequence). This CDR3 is CTSSLRQGIGYTF. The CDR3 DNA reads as TGTACCAGCAGCTTGAGGCAGGGGATTGGCTACACCTTC.

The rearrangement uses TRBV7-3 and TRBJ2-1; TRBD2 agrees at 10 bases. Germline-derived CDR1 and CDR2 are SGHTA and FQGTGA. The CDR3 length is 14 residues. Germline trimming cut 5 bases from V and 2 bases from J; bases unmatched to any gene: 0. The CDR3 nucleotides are TGTGCCAGCAGCCTAGCGGGAGCCTACAATGAGCAGTTCTTC. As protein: CASSLAGAYNEQFF.

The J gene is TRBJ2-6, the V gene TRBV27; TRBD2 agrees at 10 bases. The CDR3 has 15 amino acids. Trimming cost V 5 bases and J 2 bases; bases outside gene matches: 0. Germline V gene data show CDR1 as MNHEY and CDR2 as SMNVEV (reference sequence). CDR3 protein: CASSSGGAGANVLTF. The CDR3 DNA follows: TGTGCCAGCAGTAGCGGGGGGGCTGGGGCCAACGTCCTGACTTTC.

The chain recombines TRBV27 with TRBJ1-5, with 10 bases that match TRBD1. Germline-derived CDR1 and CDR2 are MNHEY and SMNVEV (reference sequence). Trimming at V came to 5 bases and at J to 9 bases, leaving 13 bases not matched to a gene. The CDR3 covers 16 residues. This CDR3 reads CASSTGTGVPGGPQHF. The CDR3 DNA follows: TGTGCCAGCAGTACCGGGACAGGGGTCCCCGGGGGGCCCCAGCATTTT.

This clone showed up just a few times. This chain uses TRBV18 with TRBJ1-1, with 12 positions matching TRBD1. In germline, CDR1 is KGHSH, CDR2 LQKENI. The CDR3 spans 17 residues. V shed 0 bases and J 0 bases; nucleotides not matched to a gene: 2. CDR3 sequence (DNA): TGTGCCAGCTCACCACCCGGGACAGGGGGCTTGAACACTGAAGCTTTCTTT. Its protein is CASSPPGTGGLNTEAFF.

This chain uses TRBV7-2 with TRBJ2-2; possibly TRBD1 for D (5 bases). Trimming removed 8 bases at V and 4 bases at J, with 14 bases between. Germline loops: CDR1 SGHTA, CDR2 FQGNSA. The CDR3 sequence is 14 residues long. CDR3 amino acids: CASGPGQPTGELFF. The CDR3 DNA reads TGTGCCAGCGGACCCGGACAACCCACCGGGGAGCTGTTTTTT.

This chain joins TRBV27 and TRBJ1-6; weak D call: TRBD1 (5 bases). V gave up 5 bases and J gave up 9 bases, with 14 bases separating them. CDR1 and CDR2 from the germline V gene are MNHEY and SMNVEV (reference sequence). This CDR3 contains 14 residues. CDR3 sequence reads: CASSPRGSPSPLHF. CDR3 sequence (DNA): TGTGCCAGCAGTCCCCGGGGGTCGCCTTCACCCCTCCACTTT.

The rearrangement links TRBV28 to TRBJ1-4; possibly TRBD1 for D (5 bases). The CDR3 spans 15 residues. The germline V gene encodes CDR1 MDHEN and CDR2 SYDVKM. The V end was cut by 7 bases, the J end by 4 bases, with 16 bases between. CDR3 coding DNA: TGTGCCAGCACCCTAGCGCGGGGGTTTAATGAAAAACTGTTTTTT. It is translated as CASTLARGFNEKLFF.

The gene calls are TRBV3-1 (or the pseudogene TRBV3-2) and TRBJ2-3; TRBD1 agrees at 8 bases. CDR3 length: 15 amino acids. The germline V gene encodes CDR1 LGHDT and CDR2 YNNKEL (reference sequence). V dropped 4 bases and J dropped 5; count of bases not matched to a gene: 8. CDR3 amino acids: CASSPYRGTGDTQYF. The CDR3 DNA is TGTGCCAGCAGCCCCTACAGGGGGACGGGAGATACGCAGTATTTT.

In DNA form, the CDR3 reads TGTGCCAGCAGCTTGTCCGGACAGCGAGGGTACGAGCAGTACTTC. It specifies CASSLSGQRGYEQYF. V gene TRBV5-4 combines with J gene TRBJ2-7; tentatively, D is TRBD1 (6 bases). This CDR3 is built from 15 residues. Germline V gene data show CDR1 as SGHNT and CDR2 as YYREEE (reference sequence). The V gene lost 1 base and the J gene lost 4 bases, with 15 bases spanning the gap.

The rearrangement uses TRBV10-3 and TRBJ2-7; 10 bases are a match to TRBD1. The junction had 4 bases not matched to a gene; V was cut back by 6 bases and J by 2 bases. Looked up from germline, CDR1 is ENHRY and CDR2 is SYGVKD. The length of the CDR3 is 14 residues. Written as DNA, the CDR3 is TGTGCCATCAGAACCGGGACAGGGGCCTACGAGCAGTACTTC. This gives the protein CAIRTGTGAYEQYF.

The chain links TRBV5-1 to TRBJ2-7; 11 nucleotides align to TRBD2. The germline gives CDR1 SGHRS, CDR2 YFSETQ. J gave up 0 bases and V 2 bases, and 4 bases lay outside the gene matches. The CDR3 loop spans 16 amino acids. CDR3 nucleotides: TGCGCCAGCAGCTTACGGACTAGCGGGCTCTCCTACGAGCAGTACTTC. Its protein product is CASSLRTSGLSYEQYF.

CDR3 region: CASSPPVPLEDTQYF. In nucleotides, the CDR3 is TGTGCCAGCAGCCCGCCGGTCCCTCTGGAGGATACGCAGTATTTT. The chain carries TRBV7-9 and TRBJ2-3; D call uncertain. The CDR3 runs to 15 residues. Germline assignment: CDR1 SEHNR and CDR2 FQNEAQ (reference sequence). Trimming stripped 5 bases from V and 6 bases from J, with 18 bases between.